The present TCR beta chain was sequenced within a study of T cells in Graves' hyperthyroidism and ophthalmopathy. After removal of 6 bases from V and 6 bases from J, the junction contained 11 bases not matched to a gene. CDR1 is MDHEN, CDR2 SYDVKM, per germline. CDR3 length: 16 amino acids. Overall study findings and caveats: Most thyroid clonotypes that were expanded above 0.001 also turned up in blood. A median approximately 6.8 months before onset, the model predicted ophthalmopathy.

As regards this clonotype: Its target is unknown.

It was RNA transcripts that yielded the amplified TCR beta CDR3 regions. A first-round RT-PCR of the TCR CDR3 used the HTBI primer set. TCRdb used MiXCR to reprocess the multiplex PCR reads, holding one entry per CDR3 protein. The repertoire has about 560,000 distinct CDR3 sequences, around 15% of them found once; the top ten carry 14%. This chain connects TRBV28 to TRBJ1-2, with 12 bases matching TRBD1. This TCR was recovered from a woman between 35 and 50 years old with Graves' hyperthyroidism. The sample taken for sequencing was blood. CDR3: CASSPGQGASRDGYTF. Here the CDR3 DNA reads TGTGCCAGCAGCCCGGGACAGGGGGCTTCTAGGGATGGCTACACCTTC.